Given below is one T cell receptor (beta chain) in context. Germline CDR1 reads SGHTA; CDR2 reads FQGTGA. V gave up 2 bases and J gave up 8 bases; unmatched junction bases: 4. The CDR3 runs 14 residues. This entry is derived from a study of blood T cells in healthy people across ages. About the study: Template switching captured about one barcoded beta molecule per two T cells.

It was with a sample-barcoded 5' primer and a J-beta primer mix that a second PCR of roughly 7 to 12 cycles was run. TCRdb itself ran the 5' RACE reads through MiXCR, one entry per CDR3 protein. The sample has about 800,000 distinct CDR3 sequences; 20% to 25% are singletons. The data were also submitted as part of a second study, on T cells of mothers and their children.

Material for sequencing was blood. The V call is TRBV7-3, the J call TRBJ2-4, with TRBD2 identical over 9 bases. This TCR was sampled from a boy under 18 in good health. The CDR3 is CASSLGGGGHIQYF. The CDR3, as DNA: TGTGCCAGCAGCTTAGGCGGGGGGGGGCACATTCAGTACTTC.